This is a list of T cell receptor beta chains from one sample in a study of PD-L1 blockade in urothelial cancer. Libraries were prepared by immunoSEQ multiplex PCR; TCRdb keeps only in-frame clonotypes and omits some of them. Seen here are 85,000 to 95,000 clones, more than 80% observed once, and the top ten hold 0.97%. The specimen comprised PBMCs, sampled around atezolizumab (anti-PD-L1) treatment. These receptors were obtained from an elderly woman with urothelial cancer. Both conserved end residues are part of each CDR3. The order of the fields is clone size, J gene, V gene, D gene, CDR3 protein. D genes are given only for firm matches. Some rows have no size entry. The others give once, few or many, or a class for an expanded clone.

NA TRBJ1-2 TRBV6-1 TRBD1 CASSGGTGAYYGYTF
NA TRBJ1-1 TRBV19 NA CASSIVAGADSRGTEAFF
once TRBJ1-2 TRBV15 TRBD1 CATSRPQGATIQYGYTF
NA TRBJ1-3 TRBV30 TRBD1 CAWRYRDRGRQSSGNTIYF
NA TRBJ2-7 TRBV11-2 NA CASSLAAGHTYEQYF
NA TRBJ1-1 TRBV9 NA CASSVEVQGSLAFF
NA TRBJ1-4 TRBV30 TRBD1 CAWSRGTELFF
NA TRBJ1-1 TRBV27 NA CASRLTGNTEAFF
NA TRBJ2-7 TRBV6-1 NA CASTEGPLGEQYF
NA TRBJ1-5 TRBV6-5 NA CASRVRVSQPQHF
NA TRBJ2-1 TRBV5-1 NA CASSLGGSYNEQFF
NA TRBJ2-1 TRBV5-1 NA CASSLELHNEQFF
NA TRBJ1-5 TRBV2 TRBD1 CASRGQGAEPQHF
NA TRBJ2-5 TRBV9 NA CASSVGPGQETQYF
NA TRBJ1-5 TRBV15 NA CATSRDLRASNQPQHF
NA TRBJ2-7 TRBV2 NA CASSEFSGFSYEQYF
NA TRBJ2-2 TRBV19 TRBD2 CASSTILAGGPTGELFF
once TRBJ2-4 TRBV5-1 TRBD2 CASSSTGTRNRGEIAKNIQYF
NA TRBJ1-1 TRBV28 NA CASSLGVGGTEAFF
NA TRBJ2-2 TRBV2 NA CASTYSGELFF
NA TRBJ1-2 TRBV6-5 TRBD1 CASRPPGQGGRGYTF
NA TRBJ2-7 TRBV11-2 TRBD1 CASSLTRGQGSYEQYF
NA TRBJ2-1 TRBV30 TRBD2 CAWGWGGDEQFF
NA TRBJ2-1 TRBV5-4 NA CASTAGAARSYNEQFF
NA TRBJ2-7 TRBV15 NA CATGQGGAYEQYF
few TRBJ2-3 TRBV27 TRBD1 CASSPSQGADTDTQYF
NA TRBJ1-2 TRBV7-8 NA CASSLLQGGYGYTF
NA TRBJ2-2 TRBV19 NA CASSIGVPQNTGELFF
NA TRBJ1-1 TRBV28 TRBD1 CASRDRGIGEAFF
NA TRBJ2-7 TRBV4-2 TRBD2 CASSQEPLAGWQSSYEQYF
NA TRBJ1-4 TRBV14 NA CASSRSQGNTNEKLFF
few TRBJ2-7 TRBV27 NA CASSSSYEQYF
NA TRBJ1-1 TRBV14 NA CASSLRGGDWQAAEAFF
NA TRBJ2-7 TRBV18 TRBD2 CASLHGSGSDEQYF
NA TRBJ1-4 TRBV10-3 TRBD1 CAISFDRDSREKLFF
NA TRBJ1-1 TRBV28 NA CASSPRQKLNTEAFF
NA TRBJ1-4 TRBV5-6 NA CASSLDGARWGGNEKLFF
NA TRBJ1-2 TRBV4-1 TRBD1 CASSPDRGPLRGGYTF
NA TRBJ1-1 TRBV5-1 NA CASSLVYGRVGTEAFF